These T cell receptor beta chains were read from a single sample in a study of blood T cells in healthy people across ages. TCRdb called the 5' RACE reads again in MiXCR, with one record for every CDR3 protein. Altogether fewer than 1,000,000 distinct CDR3 sequences are present, around half being singletons, with the ten largest covering 15% to 20%. Sequences were obtained from blood. These TCRs come from a man older than 75 in good health. Both conserved end residues are part of each CDR3. Fields, in order: J gene, D gene, CDR3 length, clone size, V gene, CDR3 protein, CDR3 DNA. A D gene is named only where the DNA matches it firmly. A clone size is listed for some rows: how often the clone was seen (once, few, many), or a class if it is expanded.

TRBJ2-5 | TRBD2 | 18 | few | TRBV24-1 | CATSDSAEASGIWETQYF | TGTGCCACCAGTGATTCTGCGGAGGCTAGCGGGATTTGGGAGACCCAGTACTTC
TRBJ2-1 | TRBD2 | 13 | few | TRBV24-1 | CATGTSGRNEQFF | TGTGCCACCGGGACTAGCGGGAGGAATGAGCAGTTCTTC
TRBJ1-2 | . | 14 | . | TRBV11-2 | CASSLGGIYYGYTF | TGTGCCAGCAGCTTAGGGGGGATCTACTATGGCTACACCTTC
TRBJ2-7 | . | 13 | . | TRBV27 | CASRRGTQYEQYF | TGTGCCAGCCGTCGGGGGACCCAATACGAGCAGTACTTC
TRBJ2-5 | TRBD2 | 15 | . | TRBV9 | CASSASSGGQETQYF | TGTGCCAGCAGCGCATCTAGCGGGGGCCAAGAGACCCAGTACTTC
TRBJ2-6 | . | 13 | . | TRBV5-1 | CASSLAGANVPTF | TGCGCCAGCAGCTTGGCTGGGGCCAACGTCCCGACTTTC
TRBJ2-7 | . | 16 | . | TRBV24-1 | CATSDLANANLCEQYF | TGTGCCACCAGTGATTTGGCCAATGCCAATCTTTGCGAGCAGTACTTC
TRBJ2-3 | TRBD1 | 14 | . | TRBV5-1 | CASQTGPNTDMQYF | TGCGCCAGTCAGACAGGGCCCAACACAGATATGCAGTATTTT
TRBJ2-5 | . | 13 | . | TRBV7-3 | CVSSFLQGRTQYF | TGTGTCAGCAGCTTTCTCCAGGGGAGGACCCAGTACTTC
TRBJ2-7 | . | 13 | . | TRBV7-2 | CASSSRPLGEQYF | TGTGCCAGCAGCTCCCGTCCATTGGGGGAGCAGTACTTC
TRBJ2-5 | . | 14 | . | TRBV3-1 | CASSQGGTAETQYF | TGTGCCAGCAGCCAAGGCGGTACAGCGGAGACCCAGTACTTC
TRBJ2-3 | . | 19 | . | TRBV7-9 | CASSLVRGTSSWGTDTQYF | TGTGCCAGCAGCTTAGTCCGTGGAACATCTAGCTGGGGCACAGATACGCAGTATTTT
TRBJ2-7 | . | 15 | . | TRBV28 | CASTDRKGKRNEQYF | TGTGCCAGCACCGATCGGAAGGGGAAACGTAACGAGCAGTACTTC
TRBJ1-1 | . | 18 | few | TRBV5-5 | CASSTKGGKMIMNTEAFF | TGTGCCAGCAGCACGAAAGGGGGGAAAATGATCATGAACACTGAAGCTTTCTTT
TRBJ2-6 | . | 17 | . | TRBV7-2 | CASSSYIRDSGANVLTF | TGTGCCAGCAGCTCGTACATCCGGGACTCTGGGGCCAACGTCCTGACTTTC
TRBJ2-7 | . | 15 | . | TRBV3-1 | CASSRDPGQFYEQYF | TGTGCCAGCAGCCGAGATCCAGGACAGTTTTACGAGCAGTACTTC
TRBJ2-3 | TRBD1 | 17 | . | TRBV6-6 | CANSYAPTGGQGDTQYF | TGTGCCAACAGTTACGCCCCAACAGGGGGCCAGGGAGATACGCAGTATTTT
TRBJ2-2 | TRBD2 | 15 | . | TRBV6-1 | CASSEVGLAAGELFF | TGTGCCAGCAGTGAAGTTGGACTAGCAGCCGGGGAGCTGTTTTTT
TRBJ1-4 | . | 15 | . | TRBV11-3 | CASSLGQRIEEKLFF | TGTGCCAGCAGCTTAGGACAGCGGATAGAAGAAAAACTGTTTTTT
TRBJ2-2 | TRBD1 | 16 | . | TRBV5-1 | CASSLIGGAKGGELFF | TGCGCCAGCAGCTTGATAGGGGGCGCAAAGGGCGGGGAGCTGTTTTTT
TRBJ2-1 | TRBD2 | 14 | . | TRBV5-1 | CASSLERGYNEQFF | TGCGCCAGCAGCTTAGAGCGGGGTTACAATGAGCAGTTCTTC
TRBJ2-5 | . | 15 | few | TRBV18 | CASSLSQGGAETQYF | TGTGCCAGCTCATTAAGCCAGGGTGGAGCAGAGACCCAGTACTTC
TRBJ2-4 | TRBD2 | 14 | . | TRBV13 | CASSLVTSGNMQYF | TGTGCCAGCAGCTTGGTCACTAGCGGAAACATGCAGTACTTC
TRBJ2-1 | . | 15 | . | TRBV2 | CASSEASSEQGTQFF | TGTGCCAGCAGTGAAGCGTCGTCAGAACAAGGGACCCAGTTCTTC
TRBJ2-7 | TRBD1 | 15 | . | TRBV6-6 | CASSWTGTGETEQYF | TGTGCCAGCAGTTGGACCGGGACAGGGGAGACGGAGCAGTACTTC
TRBJ2-7 | . | 14 | many | TRBV7-2 | CASSPPGVPYEQYF | TGTGCCAGCAGCCCCCCGGGAGTACCCTACGAGCAGTACTTC
TRBJ2-3 | . | 14 | few | TRBV5-1 | CASSLVGYRDTQYF | TGCGCCAGCAGCTTGGTTGGTTACAGAGATACGCAGTATTTT
TRBJ2-5 | TRBD2 | 14 | once | TRBV5-1 | CASSSGGVEETQYF | TGCGCCAGCAGCTCGGGGGGGGTAGAAGAGACCCAGTACTTC
TRBJ2-4 | . | 15 | . | TRBV3-1 | CASSPGPSTGNIQYF | TGTGCCAGCAGCCCTGGACCTAGCACAGGAAACATTCAGTACTTC
TRBJ2-7 | TRBD2 | 17 | . | TRBV20-1 | CSARDRVSGTHSYEQYF | TGCAGTGCTAGAGATCGTGTTAGCGGGACCCACTCCTACGAGCAGTACTTC
TRBJ1-2 | . | 14 | . | TRBV11-2 | CASSPDSSNYGYTF | TGTGCCAGCAGTCCTGACTCTAGTAACTATGGCTACACCTTC